This TCR beta chain was found in a study of blood T cell repertoires in COVID-19. As for the study in general: Spain, Italy and the United States supplied samples that represented acute and convalescent COVID-19. The cDNA or gDNA used as material had been derived from T cells, B-cell-depleted T cells, or PBMCs.

In the authors' workflow: Amplification of reference gene primers was used by the study to estimate nucleated cell counts. Repertoires were generated with immunoSEQ multiplex PCR, while TCRdb's copy carries only in-frame clones and drops some. V, J and clone size were drawn from that table, and D and trimming were deduced from the DNA. The data show more than 95,000 clones, about 89% seen once. V was clipped by 6 bases and J by 8 bases, with 8 bases between them. The germline V gene encodes CDR1 ENHRY and CDR2 SYGVKD. The CDR3 loop spans 12 amino acids. The TCR sequence derives from a human donor in a cohort sampled during active COVID-19. Sequenced: peripheral blood. V is TRBV10-3 and J is TRBJ1-6; D call uncertain. The CDR3 nucleotides are TGTGCCATCAGCGAAAGAGATTCACCCCTCCACTTT. Its translation: CAISERDSPLHF.